The 14 T cell receptor beta chains presented below share a single source sample, sequenced in a study of blood T cell repertoires in COVID-19. Generated by immunoSEQ multiplex PCR, the TCRdb table keeps only in-frame clones and is missing some. The repertoire includes about 96,000 clones, less than 85% of them detected once, and around a sixth sits in the top ten. Sequencing was performed on peripheral blood. These receptors all stem from an older woman with acute or convalescent COVID-19.

The rearrangement joins TRBV5-1 to TRBJ1-4; 10 bases align to TRBD1. CDR3 length: 15 residues. V lost 4 bases, J lost 7 bases, and 7 bases stayed unmatched. Germline V CDR1 and CDR2: SGHRS, YFSETQ. DNA for the CDR3: TGCGCCAGCAGCCGGACAGGGGGGGCCCCTGAAAAACTGTTTTTT. This gives the protein CASSRTGGAPEKLFF.

The genes are TRBV11-3 and TRBJ2-1; maybe TRBD1 (5 bases). This CDR3 spans 15 amino acids. Trimming pared 0 bases from V and 8 bases from J, leaving 14 bases between. From germline, CDR1 is SGHNT and CDR2 YENEEA. The CDR3 spells CASSLDPARVDEQFF. The DNA for the CDR3 is TGTGCCAGCAGCTTAGATCCTGCCAGGGTGGATGAGCAGTTCTTC.

The chain uses TRBV3-1 (or the pseudogene TRBV3-2) and TRBJ2-1; D may be TRBD2 (5 bases). The V end was cut by 5 bases, the J end by 0 bases, with 20 bases between. There are 18 residues in the CDR3. The germline CDR1 and CDR2 sequences are LGHDT and YNNKEL (reference sequence). The CDR3, as DNA: TGTGCCAGCAGCGCCCCACAGAGGGCCTTAAGCTCCTACAATGAGCAGTTCTTC. This translates into CASSAPQRALSSYNEQFF.

The rearrangement joins TRBV4-2 to TRBJ1-4, with D possibly matching TRBD1 (6 bases). Trimming removed 0 bases at V and 2 bases at J, with 19 bases between. Germline V gives CDR1 LGHNA, CDR2 YNFKEQ. This CDR3 is built from 19 residues. The CDR3 DNA follows: TGTGCCAGCAGCCAAGATCCGAGTGGCCAGGGGAGCACTAATGAAAAACTGTTTTTT. It is translated as CASSQDPSGQGSTNEKLFF.

The rearrangement uses TRBV7-8 and TRBJ1-4; D not resolved. The CDR3 length is 15 residues. From germline, CDR1 is SGHVS and CDR2 FQNEAQ. Trimming took 5 bases from V and 2 from J, leaving 12 bases between them. This CDR3 reads CASSEAGNTNEKLFF. The CDR3 region has the DNA TGTGCCAGCAGCGAGGCCGGCAACACTAATGAAAAACTGTTTTTT.

The rearrangement links TRBV7-3 to TRBJ1-6; 12 bases are a match to TRBD1. The CDR3 has 14 residues. Germline CDR1 reads SGHTA; CDR2 reads FQGTGA. Losses at the gene ends were 5 bases for V and 8 bases for J; bases not matched to a gene: 1. The CDR3 spells CASSRDRGHSPLHF. For the CDR3, the DNA is TGTGCCAGCAGCCGGGACAGGGGGCATTCACCCCTCCACTTT.

V is TRBV29-1 and J is TRBJ2-7, with D possibly being TRBD2 (6 bases). The CDR3 consists of 12 residues. The ends were cut back, 5 bases at V and 5 bases at J, with 13 bases in the middle. Germline values: CDR1 SQVTM, CDR2 ANQGSEA. The CDR3 nucleotides read TGCAGCGTTCGGGGGATAGGAAACGAGCAGTACTTC. It codes for CSVRGIGNEQYF.

V usage is TRBV30 and J usage is TRBJ2-1, with D possibly TRBD2 on 6 matching bases. The CDR3 extends over 15 amino acids. The germline V gene has CDR1 GTSNPN and CDR2 SVGIG (reference sequence). Trimming removed 3 bases from V and 6 bases from J, with 18 bases in between. The CDR3 protein is CAWSQPRRVANEQFF. CDR3 nucleotides: TGTGCCTGGAGCCAGCCCCGGAGGGTAGCCAATGAGCAGTTCTTC.

The chain uses TRBV7-8 and TRBJ1-6, with 8 bases aligning to TRBD1. This CDR3 spans 17 amino acids. Germline V gives CDR1 SGHVS, CDR2 FQNEAQ. V trimming: 3 bases; J trimming: 7 bases; junction bases outside the gene matches: 11. The CDR3 nucleotides read TGTGCCAGCAGCTTTCCCAGGGGGCAGCTTGAGAATTCACCCCTCCACTTT. This sequence encodes CASSFPRGQLENSPLHF.

This clone has more than one count but fewer than ten. The chain employs TRBV5-1 and TRBJ1-2; weak D call: TRBD1 (5 bases). Germline V gives CDR1 SGHRS, CDR2 YFSETQ. CDR3 length equals 14 residues. V was trimmed by 7 bases and J by 7 bases, leaving 20 bases between them. CDR3 loop: CASRDFGKRLGYTF. In nucleotides, the CDR3 is TGCGCCAGCCGGGACTTCGGGAAGCGGCTTGGCTACACCTTC.

This chain links TRBV7-3 with TRBJ2-3; TRBD1 is a possible D gene (6 bases). This CDR3 comprises 15 residues. CDR1 is SGHTA and CDR2 is FQGTGA in the germline V gene. Deletions cut 0 bases from V and 0 bases from J, with 7 bases between. The CDR3 loop reads CASSLTRGSTDTQYF. DNA of the CDR3: TGTGCCAGCAGCTTAACGAGGGGGAGCACAGATACGCAGTATTTT.

DNA for the CDR3: TGTGCCATCAGCCGACCAGGCGATCATGAAAAACTGTTTTTT. Protein: CAISRPGDHEKLFF. The chain uses TRBV10-3 and TRBJ1-4, with D unclear. The CDR3 runs 14 residues. The V end was cut by 6 bases, the J end by 6 bases, with 14 bases between. Germline assignment: CDR1 ENHRY and CDR2 SYGVKD.

V is TRBV2 and J is TRBJ1-2, with TRBD1 matching 9 bases. The ends lost 6 bases at V and 2 bases at J; junction bases unmatched: 7. Germline V lookup: CDR1 SNHLY, CDR2 FYNNEI. The CDR3 runs 15 residues. As DNA, the CDR3 is TGTGCCAGCAGAAGCACAGGGGGCCTCAACTATGGCTACACCTTC. This codes for CASRSTGGLNYGYTF.

V usage is TRBV5-4 and J usage is TRBJ1-4; maybe TRBD1 (5 bases). The CDR3 extends over 15 amino acids. Germline V gene data show CDR1 as SGHNT and CDR2 as YYREEE (reference sequence). Trimming cost V 0 bases and J 7 bases, with 13 bases left between them. CDR3: CASSLGTGEAEKLFF. The CDR3 DNA follows: TGTGCCAGCAGCTTGGGGACGGGGGAGGCTGAAAAACTGTTTTTT.